Following are 30 T cell receptor beta chains from one sample sequenced in a study of cytomegalovirus exposure and HLA in healthy donors (dated by TCRdb to the late 2010s). Library method: the immunoSEQ multiplex PCR assay. For the multiplex PCR, a mixture combining 60 forward primers for TCR Vbeta segments and 13 reverse primers for TCR Jbeta segments was used. TCRdb stores this immuneACCESS table with in-frame sequences only. Part of the clones is absent; in the studies checked, under half of the shortfall reflects unresolved V genes, and no reason is known for the rest. For this sample the table gives 140,000 to 150,000 clones, of which around four fifths were detected only once. The leading ten clones occupy around 8.8% of the sample. The sequenced sample consisted of PBMCs. Receptor source: a woman aged 55-75 years in good health and CMV-seropositive.

The chain has TRBV30 and TRBJ2-3; a possible D gene is TRBD2 (6 bases). Trimming removed 3 bases at V and 2 bases at J, with 9 bases between. Germline CDR1 reads GTSNPN; CDR2 reads SVGIG (reference sequence). The CDR3 is 13 residues long. As DNA, the CDR3 is TGTGCCTGGAGGGCGGGGACCACAGATACGCAGTATTTT. Protein product: CAWRAGTTDTQYF. The whole variable domain, filled in from reference TRBV30 and TRBJ2-3, reads SQTIHQWPATLVQPVGSPLSLECTVEGTSNPNLYWYRQAAGRGLQLLFYSVGIGQISSEVPQNLSASRPQDRQFILSSKKLLLSDSGFYLCAWRAGTTDTQYFGPGTRLTVL.

The chain uses TRBV7-9 and TRBJ2-7; the match to TRBD2 covers 10 bases. This CDR3 has 15 residues. CDR1 is SEHNR, CDR2 FQNEAQ, per germline (reference sequence). Trimming at V came to 1 base and at J to 7 bases, leaving 7 bases not matched to a gene. CDR3: CASSLGSSGSWEQYF. CDR3 in DNA: TGTGCCAGCAGCTTAGGGTCTAGCGGGAGTTGGGAGCAGTACTTC.

The rearrangement joins TRBV4-2 to TRBJ2-4; 9 positions agree with TRBD2. With V trimmed by 6 bases and J by 9 bases, 15 bases remained unmatched. Germline V gene lookup returns CDR1 LGHNA and CDR2 YNFKEQ. CDR3 size: 16 residues. The CDR3 sequence: CASSSEGPSGIGIQYF. In DNA form, the CDR3 reads TGTGCCAGCAGTTCGGAGGGGCCTAGCGGGATAGGCATTCAGTACTTC.

The chain links TRBV5-1 to TRBJ2-7, with D perhaps matching TRBD1 (6 bases). V was trimmed by 5 bases and J by 4 bases, leaving 16 bases between them. CDR1 SGHRS and CDR2 YFSETQ come from the germline V gene. CDR3 length equals 14 residues. The CDR3 DNA reads TGCGCCAGCAGGCCCACAGGGACGGGATACGAGCAGTACTTC. Translated, it gives CASRPTGTGYEQYF.

The chain has TRBV6-5 and TRBJ1-1; 7 bases agree with TRBD1. The CDR3 consists of 13 residues. The germline V gene has CDR1 MNHEY and CDR2 SVGAGI. J was trimmed by 7 bases and V by 5 bases; bases with no gene match: 7. This chain's CDR3 is CASSLLRDSEAFF. The CDR3 DNA follows: TGTGCCAGCAGTCTCTTACGGGACAGTGAAGCTTTCTTT.

V usage is TRBV6-6 and J usage is TRBJ2-5; D unresolved. Trimming took 5 bases from V and 4 from J, leaving 11 bases between them. CDR3 size: 13 residues. The germline CDR1 and CDR2 sequences are MNHNY and SVGAGI (reference sequence). CDR3: CASSRRLGETQYF. CDR3 nucleotides: TGTGCCAGCAGTCGGAGACTCGGAGAGACCCAGTACTTC.

The chain carries TRBV25-1 and TRBJ1-1; D gene unclear. V dropped 8 bases and J dropped 4 bases, with 17 bases sitting between them. Germline values: CDR1 MGHDK, CDR2 SYGVNS. The CDR3 length is 14 residues. As DNA, the CDR3 is TGTGCCAGCTCGGCAACTCCGAGCGGCACTGAAGCTTTCTTT. The encoded protein is CASSATPSGTEAFF.

This clone was recorded only once. The V call is TRBV25-1, the J call TRBJ2-1; D gene unclear. The CDR3 loop spans 13 amino acids. Germline-derived CDR1 and CDR2 are MGHDK and SYGVNS. V dropped 7 bases and J dropped 3 bases, with 10 bases sitting between them. CDR3 sequence (DNA): TGTGCCAGCACCTCCCCGGTCTACAATGAGCAGTTCTTC. As protein: CASTSPVYNEQFF.

This clone was seen a handful of times. At one boundary the junction diverges from the germline segment, which might be a read error. The chain couples TRBV29-1 to TRBJ2-1, with D unclear. CDR1 SQVTM and CDR2 ANQGSEA come from the germline V gene. CDR3 length: 13 residues. CDR3 in DNA: TGCAGCGCTGAAGATTCGGTCGGCAATGAGCAGTTCTTC. Translated: CSAEDSVGNEQFF.

The chain combines TRBV28 with TRBJ1-2, with D hard to call. This CDR3 is 12 amino acids long. Germline V gene lookup returns CDR1 MDHEN and CDR2 SYDVKM. V dropped 4 bases and J dropped 4 bases, with 7 bases sitting between them. CDR3 amino acids: CASSSDIYGYTF. CDR3 DNA sequence: TGTGCCAGCAGTTCCGACATCTATGGCTACACCTTC.

The rearrangement links TRBV6-4 to TRBJ1-2, with 7 bases matching TRBD1. Germline V CDR1 and CDR2: MRHNA, SNTAGT. The CDR3 is 12 residues long. V trimming: 8 bases; J trimming: 3 bases; junction bases outside the gene matches: 3. The CDR3 loop reads CASPGQDYGYTF. DNA for the CDR3: TGTGCCAGCCCCGGACAGGACTATGGCTACACCTTC.

This clone was observed a single time. The genes are TRBV7-8 and TRBJ2-7, with 9 bases lining up with TRBD2. CDR1 SGHVS and CDR2 FQNEAQ come from the germline V gene. The CDR3 totals 15 residues. Trimming at V came to 4 bases and at J to 4 bases, leaving 8 bases not matched to a gene. The CDR3 nucleotides are TGTGCCAGCAGCTGGGGTAGCGGGAGTGGTTACGAGCAGTACTTC. It is translated as CASSWGSGSGYEQYF. Full variable domain (missing parts from reference TRBV7-8 and TRBJ2-7): GAGVSQSPRYKVAKRGQDVALRCDPISGHVSLFWYQQALGQGPEFLTYFQNEAQLDKSGLPSDRFFAERPEGSVSTLKIQRTQQEDSAVYLCASSWGSGSGYEQYFGPGTRLTVT.

The chain uses TRBV7-9 and TRBJ2-3, with no clear D. This CDR3 spans 11 amino acids. Trimming shortened V by 4 bases and J by 3 bases, and 2 bases separated the two germline ends. Looked up from germline, CDR1 is SEHNR and CDR2 is FQNEAQ (reference sequence). The DNA for the CDR3 is TGTGCCAGCAGCTCGACAGATACGCAGTATTTT. This gives the protein CASSSTDTQYF.

This rearrangement joins TRBV6-4 to TRBJ2-2; TRBD2 is a possible D gene (6 bases). Germline V gene lookup returns CDR1 MRHNA and CDR2 SNTAGT. V was cut by 5 bases and J by 7 bases, with 11 bases left in between. The CDR3 extends over 13 amino acids. CDR3 sequence: CASSRAGFGELFF. The CDR3 nucleotides are TGTGCCAGCAGTCGAGCGGGTTTCGGGGAGCTGTTTTTT.

Here the CDR3 reads CASHRDSQHTGELFF. The CDR3, as DNA: TGTGCCAGCCACCGGGACAGTCAGCACACCGGGGAGCTGTTTTTT. The rearrangement joins TRBV28 to TRBJ2-2; 7 nucleotides align to TRBD1. The CDR3 sequence is 15 residues long. Trimming took 8 bases from V and 3 from J; bases not matched to a gene: 9. Per germline, CDR1 MDHEN and CDR2 SYDVKM.

The rearrangement links TRBV6-1 to TRBJ2-7; 10 bases fit TRBD1. Per germline, CDR1 MNHNS and CDR2 SASEGT. CDR3 length equals 15 residues. Losses at the gene ends were 4 bases for V and 4 bases for J; bases not matched to a gene: 7. The CDR3 is CASSGPGQGLYEQYF. The CDR3 DNA follows: TGTGCCAGCAGTGGGCCGGGACAGGGGCTTTACGAGCAGTACTTC.

The V call is TRBV6-6, the J call TRBJ2-7; a possible D gene is TRBD2 (5 bases). Germline V lookup: CDR1 MNHNY, CDR2 SVGAGI (reference sequence). The CDR3 loop spans 14 amino acids. V was shortened by 8 bases and J by 2 bases, with 16 bases between the two germline ends. CDR3 loop: CASSTRSGTYEQYF. The DNA of the CDR3 is TGTGCCAGCTCGACCCGGAGCGGCACCTACGAGCAGTACTTC.

The DNA of the CDR3 is TGCGCCAGCAGCCAAGTTCGGGGGGTAGTGGCTAATGAAAAACTGTTTTTT. Its protein is CASSQVRGVVANEKLFF. J is TRBJ1-4 and V is TRBV4-1, with D possibly matching TRBD1 (5 bases). Trimming cost V 1 base and J 3 bases, with 15 bases left between them. The CDR3 is 17 residues long. Germline V gene lookup returns CDR1 MGHRA and CDR2 YSYEKL.

This chain links TRBV4-1 with TRBJ2-7; 8 bases align to TRBD2. V lost 2 bases to trimming and J lost 0 bases; unmatched junction nucleotides: 3. CDR3 size: 15 residues. Per the germline V gene, CDR1 is MGHRA and CDR2 is YSYEKL. The CDR3 coding sequence is TGCGCCAGCAGCCAAAAACTAGCGGACTCCTACGAGCAGTACTTC. Residues: CASSQKLADSYEQYF.

CDR3 protein: CASSLSSGFQETQYF. CDR3 DNA: TGTGCCAGCAGTTTATCTAGCGGGTTCCAAGAGACCCAGTACTTC. This chain links TRBV28 with TRBJ2-5; 8 bases map to TRBD2. The CDR3 loop spans 15 amino acids. With V trimmed by 1 base and J by 1 base, 2 bases remained unmatched. CDR1 is MDHEN and CDR2 is SYDVKM in the germline V gene.

This chain connects TRBV7-9 to TRBJ1-4, with TRBD1 matching 10 bases. Germline V gene data show CDR1 as SEHNR and CDR2 as FQNEAQ (reference sequence). J was trimmed by 7 bases and V by 4 bases; bases with no gene match: 6. This CDR3 is built from 15 residues. CDR3 loop: CASSYPGTGVEKLFF. In DNA form, the CDR3 reads TGTGCCAGCAGCTATCCCGGGACAGGGGTTGAAAAACTGTTTTTT.

This sequence joins TRBV20-1 and TRBJ2-3; D gene unclear. CDR1 is DFQATT and CDR2 is SNEGSKA in the germline V gene (reference sequence). V gave up 6 bases and J gave up 4 bases, with 8 bases separating them. The CDR3 covers 11 residues. The CDR3 region is CSAIRADTQYF. The CDR3 DNA follows: TGCAGTGCCATCCGAGCAGATACGCAGTATTTT.

The V call is TRBV6-1, the J call TRBJ2-7, with no clear D. The CDR3 runs 15 residues. Germline CDR1 and CDR2: MNHNS and SASEGT. V shed 2 bases and J shed 6 bases, with 17 bases lying between them. CDR3 DNA sequence: TGTGCCAGCAGTGAATCACTAACCCTCCGAGGCGAGCAGTACTTC. Its protein is CASSESLTLRGEQYF.

The chain combines TRBV7-2 with TRBJ1-1; D is ambiguous. Trimming removed 3 bases from V and 4 bases from J, with 12 bases in between. This CDR3 comprises 14 residues. Germline V gene sequence: CDR1 SGHTA, CDR2 FQGNSA. This CDR3 reads CASSFGQVITEAFF. CDR3 DNA: TGTGCCAGCAGCTTTGGGCAGGTGATCACTGAAGCTTTCTTT.

V gene TRBV29-1 combines with J gene TRBJ2-3, with D possibly being TRBD1 (6 bases). The CDR3 has 13 amino acids. Germline V CDR1 and CDR2: SQVTM, ANQGSEA. V lost 6 bases and J lost 0, with 10 bases in between. The CDR3 nucleotides read TGCAGCGTCCGGGACACTAGCACAGATACGCAGTATTTT. This translates into CSVRDTSTDTQYF.

This clone was counted only a few times. This sequence joins TRBV27 and TRBJ2-7; D is possibly TRBD1 (5 bases). Between the trimmed V and J ends, which lost 4 bases and 3 bases, there was a span of 19 bases. CDR3 length: 16 amino acids. Germline V CDR1 and CDR2: MNHEY, SMNVEV (reference sequence). The DNA of the CDR3 is TGTGCCAGCAGTTCAATCTCCTGGACACCTGTCTACGAGCAGTACTTC. It codes for CASSSISWTPVYEQYF.

The chain has TRBV29-1 and TRBJ2-3; TRBD2 is a possible D gene (6 bases). V gave up 7 bases and J gave up 2 bases, with 19 bases separating them. This CDR3 region has 15 residues. CDR1 is SQVTM, CDR2 ANQGSEA, per germline. The CDR3 DNA follows: TGCAGCGCCTTCCAACCGGGACTTTACACAGATACGCAGTATTTT. Its protein is CSAFQPGLYTDTQYF.

The chain links TRBV27 to TRBJ2-3; 9 bases align to TRBD1. Unmatched junction bases numbered 14, after V lost 3 bases and J lost 4 bases. The CDR3 runs 18 residues. Looked up from germline, CDR1 is MNHEY and CDR2 is SMNVEV (reference sequence). In DNA form, the CDR3 reads TGTGCCAGCAGTTTCAGGGCCGGGACAGGGACATTCTCAGATACGCAGTATTTT. Protein product: CASSFRAGTGTFSDTQYF.

This clone was detected only once. CDR3 DNA sequence: TGTGCCAGCAGCTCGTTTTCCGGAGGTAGCAATCAGCCCCAGCATTTT. Translating gives CASSSFSGGSNQPQHF. This chain uses TRBV28 with TRBJ1-5; D gene uncertain. V dropped 6 bases and J dropped 0 bases, with 15 bases sitting between them. The CDR3 runs to 16 residues. The germline V gene has CDR1 MDHEN and CDR2 SYDVKM.

This clone was counted a single time. J is TRBJ2-5 and V is TRBV29-1; no clear D. The V end was cut by 6 bases, the J end by 6 bases, with 8 bases between. There are 10 residues in the CDR3. The germline V gene encodes CDR1 SQVTM and CDR2 ANQGSEA. The CDR3 is CSVWSKTQYF. The CDR3 nucleotides read TGCAGCGTATGGAGCAAGACCCAGTACTTC.